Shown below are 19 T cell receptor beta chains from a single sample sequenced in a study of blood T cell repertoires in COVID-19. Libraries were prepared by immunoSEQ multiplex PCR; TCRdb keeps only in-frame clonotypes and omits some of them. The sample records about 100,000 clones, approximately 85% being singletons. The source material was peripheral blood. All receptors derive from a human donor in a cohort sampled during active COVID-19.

The CDR3 loop reads CASSTGGESKNIQYF. The CDR3 DNA reads TGCGCCAGCAGCACAGGGGGCGAATCCAAAAACATTCAGTACTTC. The chain uses TRBV10-1 and TRBJ2-4; 9 bases line up with TRBD1. The CDR3 has 15 residues. CDR1 WNHNN and CDR2 SYGVQD come from the germline V gene (reference sequence). Trimming removed 6 bases from V and 2 bases from J; junction bases left unmatched: 5.

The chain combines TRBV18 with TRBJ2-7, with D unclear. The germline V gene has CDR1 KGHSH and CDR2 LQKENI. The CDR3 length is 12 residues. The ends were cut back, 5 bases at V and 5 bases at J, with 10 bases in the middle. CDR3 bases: TGTGCCAGCTCATCCCCGGGTGACGAGCAGTACTTC. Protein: CASSSPGDEQYF.

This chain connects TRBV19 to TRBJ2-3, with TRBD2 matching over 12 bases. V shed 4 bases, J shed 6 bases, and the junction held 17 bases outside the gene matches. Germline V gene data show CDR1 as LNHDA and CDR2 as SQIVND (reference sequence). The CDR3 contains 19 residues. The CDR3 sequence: CASSRDVSGLAGSSDTQYF. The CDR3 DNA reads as TGTGCCAGTAGTAGGGATGTTTCGGGACTAGCGGGTAGCTCGGATACGCAGTATTTT.

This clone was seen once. Here the CDR3 reads CAISAVSSATEAFF. The CDR3 coding sequence is TGTGCCATCAGTGCAGTTTCTAGCGCCACTGAAGCTTTCTTT. The chain has TRBV10-3 and TRBJ1-1; D gene uncertain. This CDR3 is 14 amino acids long. Looked up from germline, CDR1 is ENHRY and CDR2 is SYGVKD. The ends were cut back, 4 bases at V and 4 bases at J, with 13 bases in the middle.

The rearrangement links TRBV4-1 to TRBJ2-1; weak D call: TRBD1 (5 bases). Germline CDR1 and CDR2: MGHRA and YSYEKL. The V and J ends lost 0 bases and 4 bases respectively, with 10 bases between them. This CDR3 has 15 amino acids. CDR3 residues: CASSQDQGGYNEQFF. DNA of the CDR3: TGCGCCAGCAGCCAAGATCAGGGCGGATACAATGAGCAGTTCTTC.

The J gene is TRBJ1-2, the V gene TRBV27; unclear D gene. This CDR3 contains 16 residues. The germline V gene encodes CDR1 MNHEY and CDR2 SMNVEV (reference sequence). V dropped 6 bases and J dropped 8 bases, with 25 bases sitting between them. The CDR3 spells CASSQGSVAGRFGYTF. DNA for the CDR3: TGTGCCAGCAGCCAAGGCTCTGTTGCGGGAAGGTTCGGCTACACCTTC.

CDR3 bases: TGTGCCAGCTCAACGACAGGGGGGGGCACAGATACGCAGTATTTT. It yields the protein CASSTTGGGTDTQYF. The J gene is TRBJ2-3, the V gene TRBV18, with TRBD1 matching 9 bases. V gave up 5 bases and J gave up 1 base; unmatched junction bases: 4. Germline V gives CDR1 KGHSH, CDR2 LQKENI. The CDR3 has 15 amino acids. Variable domain in full (rest from reference TRBV18 and TRBJ2-3): NAGVMQNPRHLVRRRGQEARLRCSPMKGHSHVYWYRQLPEEGLKFMVYLQKENIIDESGMPKERFSAEFPKEGPSILRIQQVVRGDSAAYFCASSTTGGGTDTQYFGPGTRLTVL.

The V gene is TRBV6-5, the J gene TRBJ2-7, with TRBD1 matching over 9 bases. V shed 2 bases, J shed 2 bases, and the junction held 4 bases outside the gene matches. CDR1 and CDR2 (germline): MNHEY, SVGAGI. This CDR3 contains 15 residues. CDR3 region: CASSYVGTGTYEQYF. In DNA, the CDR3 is TGTGCCAGCAGTTACGTTGGGACAGGGACCTACGAGCAGTACTTC.

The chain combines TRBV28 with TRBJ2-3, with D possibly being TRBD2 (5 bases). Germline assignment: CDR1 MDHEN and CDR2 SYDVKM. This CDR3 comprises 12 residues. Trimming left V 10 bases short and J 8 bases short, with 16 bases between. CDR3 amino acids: CAIGAAGGTQYF. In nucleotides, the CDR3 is TGTGCCATCGGAGCGGCTGGAGGTACGCAGTATTTT.

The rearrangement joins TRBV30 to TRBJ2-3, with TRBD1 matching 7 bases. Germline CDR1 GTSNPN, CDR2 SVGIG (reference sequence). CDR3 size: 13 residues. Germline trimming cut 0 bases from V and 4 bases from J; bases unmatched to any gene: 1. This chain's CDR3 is CAWSVGGPDTQYF. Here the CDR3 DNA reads TGTGCCTGGAGTGTAGGGGGCCCAGATACGCAGTATTTT.

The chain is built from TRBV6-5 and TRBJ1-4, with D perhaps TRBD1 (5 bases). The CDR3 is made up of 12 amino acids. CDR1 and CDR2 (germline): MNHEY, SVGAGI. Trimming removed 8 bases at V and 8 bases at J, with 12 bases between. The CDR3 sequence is CASGRVAEKLFF. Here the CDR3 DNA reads TGTGCCAGCGGCAGGGTTGCGGAAAAACTGTTTTTT.

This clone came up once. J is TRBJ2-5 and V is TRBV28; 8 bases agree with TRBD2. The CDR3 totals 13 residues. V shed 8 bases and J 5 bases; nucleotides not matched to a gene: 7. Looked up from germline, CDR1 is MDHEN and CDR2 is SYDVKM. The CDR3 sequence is CASYLRGEETQYF. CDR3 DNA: TGTGCCAGCTACTTGCGGGGGGAGGAGACCCAGTACTTC.

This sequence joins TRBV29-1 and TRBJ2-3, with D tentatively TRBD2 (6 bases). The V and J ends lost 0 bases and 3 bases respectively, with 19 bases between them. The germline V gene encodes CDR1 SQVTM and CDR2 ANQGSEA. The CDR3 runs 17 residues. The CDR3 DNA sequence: TGCAGCGTTGAAGATGTACACAGTGGGGGGTATACAGATACGCAGTATTTT. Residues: CSVEDVHSGGYTDTQYF.

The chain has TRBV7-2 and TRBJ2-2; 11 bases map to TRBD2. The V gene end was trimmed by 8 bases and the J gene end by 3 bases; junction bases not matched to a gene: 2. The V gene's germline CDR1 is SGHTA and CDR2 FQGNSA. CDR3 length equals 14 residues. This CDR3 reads CASQGLADTGELFF. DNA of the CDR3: TGTGCCAGCCAGGGACTAGCGGACACCGGGGAGCTGTTTTTT. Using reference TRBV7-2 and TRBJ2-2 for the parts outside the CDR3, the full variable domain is GAGVSQSPSNKVTEKGKDVELRCDPISGHTALYWYRQSLGQGLEFLIYFQGNSAPDKSGLPSDRFSAERTGGSVSTLTIQRTQQEDSAVYLCASQGLADTGELFFGEGSRLTVL.

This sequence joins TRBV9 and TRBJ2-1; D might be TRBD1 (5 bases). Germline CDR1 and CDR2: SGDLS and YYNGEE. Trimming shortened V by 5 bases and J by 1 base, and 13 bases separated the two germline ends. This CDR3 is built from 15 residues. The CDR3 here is CASSSTGSSYNEQFF. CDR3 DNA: TGTGCCAGCAGTAGTACAGGATCGTCCTACAATGAGCAGTTCTTC. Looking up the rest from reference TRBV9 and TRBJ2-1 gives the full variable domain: DSGVTQTPKHLITATGQRVTLRCSPRSGDLSVYWYQQSLDQGLQFLIQYYNGEERAKGNILERFSAQQFPDLHSELNLSSLELGDSALYFCASSSTGSSYNEQFFGPGTRLTVL.

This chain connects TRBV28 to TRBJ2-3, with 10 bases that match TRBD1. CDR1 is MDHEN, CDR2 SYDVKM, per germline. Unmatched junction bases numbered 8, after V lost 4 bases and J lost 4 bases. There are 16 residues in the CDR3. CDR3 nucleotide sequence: TGTGCCAGCAGTTACAAGGGACAGGGGTACGCAGATACGCAGTATTTT. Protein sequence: CASSYKGQGYADTQYF.

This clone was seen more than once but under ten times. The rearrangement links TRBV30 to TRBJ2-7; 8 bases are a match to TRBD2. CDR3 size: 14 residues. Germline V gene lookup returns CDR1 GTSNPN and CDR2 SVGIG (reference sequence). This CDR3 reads CAVRESGGVYEQYF. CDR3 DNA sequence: TGTGCTGTAAGAGAAAGCGGGGGCGTCTACGAGCAGTACTTC.

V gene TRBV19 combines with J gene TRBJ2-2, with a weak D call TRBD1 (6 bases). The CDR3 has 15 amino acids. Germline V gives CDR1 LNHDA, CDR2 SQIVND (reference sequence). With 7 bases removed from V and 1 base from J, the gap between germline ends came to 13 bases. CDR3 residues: CASTSGTLNTGELFF. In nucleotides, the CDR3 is TGTGCCAGTACCTCAGGGACATTGAACACCGGGGAGCTGTTTTTT.

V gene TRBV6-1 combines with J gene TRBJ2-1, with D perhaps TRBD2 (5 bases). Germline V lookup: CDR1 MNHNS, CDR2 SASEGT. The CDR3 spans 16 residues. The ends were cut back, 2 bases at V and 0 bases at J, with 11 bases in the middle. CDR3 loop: CASSEFSGISYNEQFF. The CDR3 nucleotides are TGTGCCAGCAGTGAATTTTCGGGAATCTCCTACAATGAGCAGTTCTTC.